A selection of T cell receptor beta chains follows, all from one sample in a study of blood T cell repertoires in COVID-19. Using immunoSEQ multiplex PCR, the repertoire was profiled, and TCRdb retains in-frame clones only, with some absent. The data contain 65,000 to 75,000 clones, approximately 78% of them singletons. Sequencing was carried out using peripheral blood. The receptor source for this set is an elderly man with acute or convalescent COVID-19. The CDR3 runs from the conserved cysteine through the conserved F or W.

v_call: TRBV19
cdr3_length: 14
cdr3_aa: CASSKREGHETQYF

v_call: TRBV4-1
cdr3_length: 16
cdr3_aa: CASSPPRSNLNSPLHF

v_call: TRBV4-2
cdr3_length: 15
cdr3_aa: CASSHDRGRSTEAFF

v_call: TRBV25-1
cdr3_length: 13
cdr3_aa: CASSLRNTGELFF

v_call: TRBV19
cdr3_length: 13
cdr3_aa: CASSRGQGNGYTF

v_call: TRBV19
cdr3_length: 16
cdr3_aa: CASSSGQKLSGNTIYF

v_call: TRBV5-1
cdr3_length: 18
cdr3_aa: CASSLAPPGDNLNTEAFF

v_call: TRBV3-1/TRBV3-2
cdr3_length: 14
cdr3_aa: CASSPRQERYEQYF

v_call: TRBV7-8
cdr3_length: 13
cdr3_aa: CASSLAENTEAFF

v_call: TRBV7-2
cdr3_length: 14
cdr3_aa: CASRPDRTNEKLFF

v_call: TRBV5-1
cdr3_length: 14
cdr3_aa: CASSLAGGDNEQFF

v_call: TRBV3-1/TRBV3-2
cdr3_length: 14
cdr3_aa: CASSPTRNHYEQYF

v_call: TRBV11-2
cdr3_length: 15
cdr3_aa: CASSLARVDSGEQYF

v_call: TRBV10-3
cdr3_length: 12
cdr3_aa: CATGTVTYEQYF